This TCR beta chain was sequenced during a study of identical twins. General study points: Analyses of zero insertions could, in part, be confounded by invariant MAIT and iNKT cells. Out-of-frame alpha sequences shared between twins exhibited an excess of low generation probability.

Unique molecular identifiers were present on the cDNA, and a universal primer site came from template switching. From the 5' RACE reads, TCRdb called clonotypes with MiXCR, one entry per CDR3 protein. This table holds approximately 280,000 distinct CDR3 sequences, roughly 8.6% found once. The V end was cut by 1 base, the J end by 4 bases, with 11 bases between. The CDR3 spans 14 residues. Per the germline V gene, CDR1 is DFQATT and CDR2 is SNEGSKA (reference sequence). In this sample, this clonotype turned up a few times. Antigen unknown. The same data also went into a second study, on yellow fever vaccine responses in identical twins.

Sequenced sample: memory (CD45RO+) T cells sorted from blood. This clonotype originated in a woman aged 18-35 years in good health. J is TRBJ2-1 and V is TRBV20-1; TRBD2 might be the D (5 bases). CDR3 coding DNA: TGCAGTGCTAGAGCAGAGGGCCGGTACAATGAGCAGTTCTTC. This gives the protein CSARAEGRYNEQFF.